These 26 T cell receptor beta chains share one sample of origin, sequenced in a study of response to subunit inactivated influenza vaccine. TCRdb reprocessed the RT-PCR reads with MiXCR, giving one entry per CDR3 protein. The table shows about 500,000 distinct CDR3 sequences, with 15% to 20% occurring only once. The sequencing used CD4+ T cells sorted from PBMCs, collected less than 25 months after vaccination. The receptors derive from a man between 45 and 75 years old who received an inactivated influenza vaccine.

This clonotype was observed a handful of times. The chain employs TRBV9 and TRBJ2-5; D may be TRBD1 (7 bases). Germline loops: CDR1 SGDLS, CDR2 YYNGEE. The V end lost 4 bases, the J end lost 5 bases, and 18 bases lay between the germline ends. The length of the CDR3 is 15 residues. CDR3 coding DNA: TGTGCCAGCAGCCAGTACGGAGGGGGCCCGGAGACCCAGTACTTC. Its translation: CASSQYGGGPETQYF.

In its sample, this clonotype was seen a few times. V gene TRBV9 combines with J gene TRBJ1-5; D is uncertain. Looked up from germline, CDR1 is SGDLS and CDR2 is YYNGEE. The V gene lost 0 bases and the J gene lost 3 bases, with 10 bases spanning the gap. The CDR3 is made up of 15 amino acids. The CDR3 DNA follows: TGTGCCAGCAGCGTAGGGCCAGACTACAATCAGCCCCAGCATTTT. As protein: CASSVGPDYNQPQHF.

This clonotype occurred a few times. The rearrangement joins TRBV20-1 to TRBJ2-1, with D possibly matching TRBD2 (5 bases). The CDR3 runs 12 residues. V was clipped by 6 bases and J by 9 bases, with 15 bases between them. Per germline, CDR1 DFQATT and CDR2 SNEGSKA (reference sequence). CDR3 region: CSAASGLVEQFF. CDR3 coding DNA: TGCAGTGCCGCTTCCGGACTTGTTGAGCAGTTCTTC.

A few counts support this clonotype. The genes are TRBV6-1 and TRBJ2-3, with 10 bases matching TRBD2. The length of the CDR3 is 15 residues. Germline V CDR1 and CDR2: MNHNS, SASEGT. Trimming removed 8 bases from V and 0 bases from J; junction bases left unmatched: 5. The CDR3 nucleotides read TGTGCCAGCCAATTGACTAGCGGGAGCACAGATACGCAGTATTTT. Translation gives CASQLTSGSTDTQYF.

The chain uses TRBV10-3 and TRBJ2-1; 11 bases map to TRBD2. The length of the CDR3 is 15 residues. The junction had 0 bases not matched to a gene; V was cut back by 5 bases and J by 0 bases. Germline V gene data show CDR1 as ENHRY and CDR2 as SYGVKD. The CDR3 loop reads CAISTSGGSYNEQFF. The CDR3 DNA reads TGTGCCATCAGTACTAGCGGGGGCTCCTACAATGAGCAGTTCTTC.

This clonotype turned up a few times. The gene calls are TRBV7-7 and TRBJ2-3; 13 nucleotides match TRBD2. The V gene's germline CDR1 is SSHAT and CDR2 FNYEAQ (reference sequence). This CDR3 region has 16 residues. V shed 1 base, J shed 5 bases, and the junction held 3 bases outside the gene matches. The CDR3 spells CASSLGLAGGKDTQYF. The CDR3 bases are TGTGCCAGCAGCTTAGGACTAGCGGGAGGTAAAGATACGCAGTATTTT.

The chain joins TRBV20-1 to TRBJ2-5; the match to TRBD2 covers 11 bases. The J segment lost 2 bases and the V segment lost 3 bases, leaving 8 bases of the junction unmatched. Germline assignment: CDR1 DFQATT and CDR2 SNEGSKA (reference sequence). The length of the CDR3 is 16 residues. CDR3 amino acids: CSARRLAGSKQETQYF. For the CDR3, the DNA is TGCAGTGCTAGGAGACTAGCGGGGTCTAAACAAGAGACCCAGTACTTC.

The chain combines TRBV5-1 with TRBJ2-1; 9 bases match TRBD1. The V segment lost 0 bases and the J segment 4 bases; nucleotides outside the gene matches: 2. CDR1 is SGHRS and CDR2 is YFSETQ in the germline V gene. The CDR3 has 15 amino acids. The CDR3 loop is CASSLEGTGYNEQFF. In DNA, the CDR3 is TGCGCCAGCAGCTTGGAGGGGACAGGGTACAATGAGCAGTTCTTC.

This clonotype was seen a handful of times. The chain couples TRBV20-1 to TRBJ2-1, with 10 bases aligning to TRBD2. The CDR3 length is 13 residues. The junction had 6 bases not matched to a gene; V was cut back by 3 bases and J by 10 bases. Germline V gives CDR1 DFQATT, CDR2 SNEGSKA (reference sequence). CDR3 sequence (DNA): TGCAGTGCTAGGAAAGCGGGAGGGCAGGAGCAGTTCTTC. Encoded protein: CSARKAGGQEQFF.

This clonotype was detected only a few times. The chain carries TRBV7-2 and TRBJ2-4, with 9 positions matching TRBD1. The V gene's germline CDR1 is SGHTA and CDR2 FQGNSA. The CDR3 has 16 residues. Trimming removed 1 base from V and 9 bases from J; junction bases left unmatched: 10. Here the CDR3 DNA reads TGTGCCAGCAGCTTAGGACCAAACAGGGACAGGGTCATTCAGTACTTC. The encoded protein is CASSLGPNRDRVIQYF. Full variable domain (missing parts from reference TRBV7-2 and TRBJ2-4): GAGVSQSPSNKVTEKGKDVELRCDPISGHTALYWYRQSLGQGLEFLIYFQGNSAPDKSGLPSDRFSAERTGGSVSTLTIQRTQQEDSAVYLCASSLGPNRDRVIQYFGAGTRLSVL.

The rearrangement joins TRBV7-9 to TRBJ1-6; perhaps TRBD1 as D (5 bases). Germline assignment: CDR1 SEHNR and CDR2 FQNEAQ (reference sequence). The CDR3 extends over 14 amino acids. V lost 1 base and J lost 7, with 8 bases in between. The CDR3 reads CASSLGDLNSPLHF. The CDR3 DNA sequence: TGTGCCAGCAGCTTAGGGGACCTCAATTCACCCCTCCACTTT.

The chain uses TRBV20-1 and TRBJ2-1; D ambiguous. CDR3 length: 12 amino acids. Germline V lookup: CDR1 DFQATT, CDR2 SNEGSKA (reference sequence). CDR3 sequence reads: CTPGRSHNEQFF. The CDR3 region has the DNA TGCACCCCAGGACGGTCCCACAATGAGCAGTTCTTC.

This clonotype was recorded a few times. The V gene is TRBV7-2, the J gene TRBJ2-3, with a possible D match to TRBD2 (5 bases). Germline CDR1 SGHTA, CDR2 FQGNSA. Trimming cost V 2 bases and J 3 bases, with 15 bases left between them. The CDR3 runs to 16 residues. The CDR3 sequence is CASSLNLLVATDTQYF. As DNA, the CDR3 is TGTGCCAGCAGCTTAAACTTACTAGTGGCGACAGATACGCAGTATTTT.

Only a few counts were recorded for this clonotype. The chain uses TRBV5-1 and TRBJ2-7, with D tentatively TRBD2 (5 bases). Per the germline V gene, CDR1 is SGHRS and CDR2 is YFSETQ. The CDR3 sequence is 13 residues long. V was clipped by 0 bases and J by 5 bases, with 9 bases between them. Written as DNA, the CDR3 is TGCGCCAGCAGCTTGGGGGTGGGAGACGAGCAGTACTTC. It encodes CASSLGVGDEQYF. Complete variable domain (other parts from reference TRBV5-1 and TRBJ2-7): KAGVTQTPRYLIKTRGQQVTLSCSPISGHRSVSWYQQTPGQGLQFLFEYFSETQRNKGNFPGRFSGRQFSNSRSEMNVSTLELGDSALYLCASSLGVGDEQYFGPGTRLTVT.

In its sample, this clonotype was seen many times. The rearrangement links TRBV6-2 or TRBV6-3 to TRBJ2-7, with D uncertain. CDR3 size: 13 residues. The V and J ends lost 5 bases and 5 bases respectively, with 13 bases between them. In germline, CDR1 is MNHEY, CDR2 SVGEGT. The CDR3 is CASSGQVVNEQYF. The CDR3 DNA follows: TGTGCCAGCAGTGGCCAGGTTGTCAACGAGCAGTACTTC.

This clonotype appeared a few times. This chain links TRBV20-1 with TRBJ1-4; 8 bases agree with TRBD1. The CDR3 is 15 amino acids. Losses at the gene ends were 3 bases for V and 7 bases for J; bases not matched to a gene: 10. CDR1 is DFQATT and CDR2 is SNEGSKA in the germline V gene (reference sequence). CDR3 nucleotides: TGCAGTGCTAGTTCCCAGGGGGCGCCGGGTGAAAAACTGTTTTTT. This translates into CSASSQGAPGEKLFF.

The chain has TRBV5-1 and TRBJ2-1; the D gene is possibly TRBD1 (6 bases). V gave up 4 bases and J gave up 1 base, with 9 bases separating them. This CDR3 is built from 14 residues. Germline V CDR1 and CDR2: SGHRS, YFSETQ. CDR3 residues: CASSVGQSYNEQFF. In nucleotides, the CDR3 is TGCGCCAGCAGCGTTGGACAGTCCTACAATGAGCAGTTCTTC. The variable domain in full, completed from reference TRBV5-1 and TRBJ2-1, reads KAGVTQTPRYLIKTRGQQVTLSCSPISGHRSVSWYQQTPGQGLQFLFEYFSETQRNKGNFPGRFSGRQFSNSRSEMNVSTLELGDSALYLCASSVGQSYNEQFFGPGTRLTVL.

This clonotype occurred a few times. The V and J genes are TRBV7-2 and TRBJ1-4; a weak D match, TRBD1 (5 bases). The germline CDR1 and CDR2 sequences are SGHTA and FQGNSA. Trimming stripped 5 bases from V and 5 bases from J, with 9 bases between. The length of the CDR3 is 13 residues. This CDR3 is CASSVGGNEKLFF. The DNA of the CDR3 is TGTGCCAGCAGCGTGGGGGGGAATGAAAAACTGTTTTTT.

This chain links TRBV2 with TRBJ2-7; possible D gene TRBD2, 5 bases. This CDR3 region has 15 residues. V gave up 4 bases and J gave up 0 bases, with 13 bases separating them. Per the germline V gene, CDR1 is SNHLY and CDR2 is FYNNEI. The CDR3 DNA follows: TGTGCCAGCAGTGTAGGTCGAGGGTTCTCCTACGAGCAGTACTTC. Translation gives CASSVGRGFSYEQYF.

V usage is TRBV5-1 and J usage is TRBJ2-1; 11 bases line up with TRBD1. Trimming removed 3 bases from V and 1 base from J; junction bases left unmatched: 3. Germline V CDR1 and CDR2: SGHRS, YFSETQ. The CDR3 has 16 residues. CDR3 bases: TGCGCCAGCAGCTCGGACAGGGGGCTATCCTACAATGAGCAGTTCTTC. Its translation is CASSSDRGLSYNEQFF.

Turning to this clonotype: One end of the junction varies from germline; a read error may be responsible. The V and J genes are TRBV20-1 and TRBJ2-2, with TRBD1 matching over 7 bases. This CDR3 is built from 14 residues. The germline CDR1 and CDR2 sequences are DFQATT and SNEGSKA (reference sequence). Written as DNA, the CDR3 is TGCAGTGCAACCGGGACAGATAACACCGGGGAGCTGTTATTT. Protein product: CSATGTDNTGELLF.

V usage is TRBV19 and J usage is TRBJ2-1; no reliable D call. Germline V gene lookup returns CDR1 LNHDA and CDR2 SQIVND (reference sequence). The CDR3 is made up of 13 amino acids. Trimming shortened V by 1 base and J by 10 bases, and 11 bases separated the two germline ends. CDR3 nucleotide sequence: TGTGCCAGTAGTATAGGTAGGGAACGGGAGCAGTTCTTC. This sequence encodes CASSIGREREQFF.

The chain is built from TRBV20-1 and TRBJ1-4; D is uncertain. Germline loops: CDR1 DFQATT, CDR2 SNEGSKA (reference sequence). The V end was cut by 3 bases, the J end by 0 bases, with 8 bases between. The CDR3 covers 14 residues. The CDR3, as DNA: TGCAGTGCTAGTCTGGGTGCAACTAATGAAAAACTGTTTTTT. Amino acids: CSASLGATNEKLFF.

This clonotype was detected many times. The chain employs TRBV20-1 and TRBJ2-4; a possible D gene is TRBD2 (6 bases). The CDR3 covers 14 residues. The ends were cut back, 1 base at V and 8 bases at J, with 15 bases in the middle. The germline CDR1 and CDR2 sequences are DFQATT and SNEGSKA (reference sequence). Written as DNA, the CDR3 is TGCAGTGCTAGAGTCGGGGGATCTCGCGACATTCAGTACTTC. Translating it yields CSARVGGSRDIQYF.

V usage is TRBV7-2 and J usage is TRBJ2-1; D possibly uses TRBD1 or TRBD2 (5 bases each). The CDR3 length is 12 residues. Trimming cost V 3 bases and J 10 bases, with 10 bases left between them. Germline V gives CDR1 SGHTA, CDR2 FQGNSA. CDR3 loop: CASSLGRREQFF. CDR3 sequence (DNA): TGTGCCAGCAGCTTGGGACGGCGAGAGCAGTTCTTC.

The genes are TRBV20-1 and TRBJ2-1; the D is unclear. This CDR3 is 13 amino acids long. Trimming stripped 4 bases from V and 4 bases from J, with 11 bases between. CDR1 DFQATT and CDR2 SNEGSKA come from the germline V gene (reference sequence). Here the CDR3 reads CSAILTKYNEQFF. The CDR3 DNA reads TGCAGTGCTATTCTGACCAAATACAATGAGCAGTTCTTC.